This is a list of T cell receptor beta chains from one sample in a study of T cells in Graves' hyperthyroidism and ophthalmopathy. From the multiplex PCR reads, TCRdb called clonotypes with MiXCR, one entry per CDR3 protein. This sample yields approximately 610,000 distinct CDR3 sequences, of which around 15% are seen a single time; 4% to 5.5% belongs to the top ten. The sample taken for sequencing was blood. These receptors were taken from a woman between 35 and 50 years old with Graves' ophthalmopathy. The CDR3 runs from the conserved cysteine through the conserved F or W. The D gene is left open where the match is weak. Only part of the rows carry a size: once, few, many, or a class if the clone is expanded.

j_gene | abundance | d_gene | v_gene | CDR3aa | CDR3nt
TRBJ2-2 | NA | NA | TRBV30 | CAWSKRTSYTGELFF | TGTGCCTGGAGTAAGCGGACATCGTACACCGGGGAGCTGTTTTTT
TRBJ1-2 | many | NA | TRBV9 | CASSDLGYGYTF | TGTGCCAGCAGCGACTTGGGCTATGGCTACACCTTC
TRBJ2-5 | many | NA | TRBV25-1 | CASSDPEGKGEETQYF | TGTGCCAGCAGTGACCCTGAGGGTAAGGGAGAAGAGACCCAGTACTTC
TRBJ2-7 | many | NA | TRBV10-3 | CAISESGETEQYF | TGTGCCATCAGTGAGTCGGGGGAAACGGAGCAGTACTTC
TRBJ2-4 | many | NA | TRBV6-2/TRBV6-3 | CASSPPTGAITKNIQYF | TGTGCCAGCAGTCCCCCGACGGGGGCGATTACCAAAAACATTCAGTACTTC
TRBJ1-2 | NA | TRBD1 | TRBV28 | CASRKGQLNYGYTF | TGTGCCAGCAGAAAGGGACAGTTGAACTATGGCTACACCTTC
TRBJ2-7 | many | NA | TRBV6-5 | CASKGGGTTYEQYF | TGTGCCAGCAAAGGGGGGGGCACTACCTACGAGCAGTACTTC
TRBJ1-1 | many | NA | TRBV29-1 | CSVENEAGEAFF | TGCAGCGTTGAAAACGAAGCGGGTGAAGCTTTCTTT
TRBJ2-5 | NA | NA | TRBV6-2/TRBV6-3 | CASFNNQETQYF | TGTGCCAGCTTCAACAACCAAGAGACCCAGTACTTC
TRBJ2-7 | many | NA | TRBV30 | CAWSDFLSSYEQYF | TGTGCCTGGAGTGACTTCTTGAGCTCCTACGAGCAGTACTTC
TRBJ1-1 | many | NA | TRBV12-3/TRBV12-4 | CASSLGWVRGRNTEAFF | TGTGCCAGCAGTTTAGGTTGGGTGAGGGGTAGGAACACTGAAGCTTTCTTT
TRBJ1-1 | many | NA | TRBV27 | CASSFDRSATLAFF | TGTGCCAGCAGTTTTGACAGGTCAGCGACGCTGGCTTTCTTT
TRBJ1-6 | NA | NA | TRBV7-3 | CASSPTSGGSSPLHF | TGTGCCAGCAGCCCGACGTCGGGGGGAAGTTCACCCCTCCACTTT
TRBJ2-5 | many | NA | TRBV29-1 | CSVDQGTQETQYF | TGCAGCGTAGATCAGGGGACTCAAGAGACCCAGTACTTC
TRBJ2-6 | many | NA | TRBV11-1 | CASSRDVSSGANVLTF | TGTGCCAGCAGCCGGGACGTTAGCTCTGGGGCCAACGTCCTGACTTTC
TRBJ2-7 | many | TRBD2 | TRBV2 | CASRTASGSQAEQYF | TGTGCCAGCAGGACGGCTAGCGGGAGTCAGGCCGAGCAGTACTTC
TRBJ2-5 | NA | TRBD2 | TRBV29-1 | CSVDGRAGGQETQYF | TGCAGCGTTGACGGGCGAGCGGGAGGGCAAGAGACCCAGTACTTC
TRBJ1-1 | many | NA | TRBV7-2 | CASSLPQGRNTEAFF | TGTGCCAGCAGCCTACCTCAGGGGCGGAACACTGAAGCTTTCTTT
TRBJ2-7 | NA | TRBD2 | TRBV29-1 | CSVVASGRGTYEQYF | TGCAGCGTTGTGGCTAGCGGGAGAGGGACCTACGAGCAGTACTTC
TRBJ2-7 | NA | TRBD2 | TRBV2 | CASSEVTSGPYEQYF | TGTGCCAGCAGTGAAGTGACTAGCGGTCCCTACGAGCAGTACTTC
TRBJ1-2 | many | NA | TRBV6-2/TRBV6-3 | CASSYWLGGEDGYTF | TGTGCCAGCAGTTACTGGTTGGGAGGAGAGGATGGCTACACCTTC
TRBJ1-2 | many | NA | TRBV7-2 | CASSTLLFPWSGYTF | TGTGCCAGCAGCACGTTGTTATTTCCCTGGAGTGGCTACACCTTC
TRBJ2-7 | many | TRBD1 | TRBV4-3 | CASSQARDRAYEQYF | TGCGCCAGCAGCCAAGCCCGGGACAGAGCCTACGAGCAGTACTTC
TRBJ2-2 | NA | TRBD1 | TRBV19 | CASSPTGEANTGELFF | TGTGCCAGTAGTCCAACAGGGGAAGCGAACACCGGGGAGCTGTTTTTT
TRBJ2-7 | many | NA | TRBV7-2 | CASSRSDLQYF | TGTGCCAGCAGCCGGAGCGACCTGCAGTACTTC
TRBJ1-2 | many | NA | TRBV2 | CASSEGREGYGYTF | TGTGCCAGCAGTGAGGGCAGGGAGGGCTATGGCTACACCTTC
TRBJ1-1 | many | NA | TRBV28 | CASNVGGTEAFF | TGTGCCAGCAACGTCGGGGGCACTGAAGCTTTCTTT
TRBJ1-5 | many | TRBD1 | TRBV11-1 | CASSTGQGQPQHF | TGTGCCAGCAGCACCGGACAGGGTCAGCCCCAGCATTTT
TRBJ1-1 | many | TRBD1 | TRBV4-2 | CASSQDPRGTTEAFF | TGTGCCAGCAGCCAAGACCCCAGGGGGACCACTGAAGCTTTCTTT
TRBJ2-3 | few | NA | TRBV11-2 | CASNPLSGADTQYF | TGTGCCAGCAACCCCCTATCAGGGGCAGATACGCAGTATTTT
TRBJ2-4 | many | NA | TRBV27 | CASSSLAGGNIQYF | TGTGCCAGCAGTTCACTAGCAGGGGGGAACATTCAGTACTTC
TRBJ1-1 | many | NA | TRBV11-2 | CASSLDPWVGRVNTEAFF | TGTGCCAGCAGCTTAGATCCGTGGGTAGGACGCGTGAACACTGAAGCTTTCTTT
TRBJ1-1 | many | NA | TRBV28 | CASCSGAIRNTEAFF | TGTGCCAGCTGTTCGGGGGCGATTCGGAACACTGAAGCTTTCTTT
TRBJ2-7 | many | TRBD2 | TRBV12-3/TRBV12-4 | CASRIAGGSYEQYF | TGTGCCAGCAGGATAGCGGGAGGTTCCTACGAGCAGTACTTC
TRBJ1-1 | NA | TRBD1 | TRBV20-1 | CSATRGGVNTEAFF | TGCAGTGCTACCAGGGGGGGGGTGAACACTGAAGCTTTCTTT
TRBJ1-5 | few | NA | TRBV12-3/TRBV12-4 | CASSFSELDQPQHF | TGTGCCAGCAGTTTTTCGGAGTTGGATCAGCCCCAGCATTTT
TRBJ2-5 | few | TRBD1 | TRBV7-9 | CASSPRRDRPQETQYF | TGTGCCAGCAGCCCGCGACGGGACAGGCCCCAAGAGACCCAGTACTTC
TRBJ2-5 | many | NA | TRBV15 | CATSREMEETQYF | TGTGCCACCAGCAGAGAGATGGAAGAGACCCAGTACTTC
TRBJ1-5 | many | TRBD1 | TRBV30 | CAWDRGVNQPQHF | TGTGCCTGGGACAGGGGGGTAAATCAGCCCCAGCATTTT
TRBJ1-2 | NA | NA | TRBV18 | CASSPDGDNYGYTF | TGTGCCAGCTCACCAGACGGAGATAACTATGGCTACACCTTC
TRBJ1-1 | many | TRBD1 | TRBV6-1 | CASSITGVTEAFF | TGTGCCAGCAGTATAACAGGGGTCACTGAAGCTTTCTTT
TRBJ2-2 | few | NA | TRBV19 | CASRSGLMAGELFF | TGTGCCAGTAGATCGGGACTCATGGCCGGGGAGCTGTTTTTT
TRBJ2-5 | many | NA | TRBV2 | CASSETWAQETQYF | TGTGCCAGCAGTGAAACTTGGGCGCAAGAGACCCAGTACTTC
TRBJ2-5 | NA | NA | TRBV9 | CASSVGVAERNLGTQYF | TGTGCCAGCAGCGTAGGGGTAGCGGAGCGCAATCTGGGGACCCAGTACTTC
TRBJ2-7 | many | NA | TRBV29-1 | CSASGVTLSEGLSYEQYF | TGCAGCGCATCGGGAGTCACTCTGTCCGAGGGCCTATCCTACGAGCAGTACTTC
TRBJ2-5 | many | TRBD1 | TRBV28 | CASSRGRGQGAEETQYF | TGTGCCAGCAGCAGAGGGAGGGGACAGGGAGCGGAAGAGACCCAGTACTTC
TRBJ1-2 | many | TRBD1 | TRBV12-3/TRBV12-4 | CASSQNRQGGYGYTF | TGTGCCAGCAGCCAAAATCGACAGGGAGGCTATGGCTACACCTTC
TRBJ2-7 | once | NA | TRBV7-2 | CASSLVYGGEQYF | TGTGCCAGCAGCTTAGTGTACGGGGGCGAGCAGTACTTC
TRBJ2-7 | many | NA | TRBV6-1 | CASSSGTPSSYEQYF | TGTGCCAGCAGCTCCGGGACCCCAAGCTCCTACGAGCAGTACTTC
TRBJ2-7 | many | TRBD2 | TRBV20-1 | CSARGALAGAKVYEQYF | TGCAGTGCTAGGGGGGCACTAGCGGGAGCTAAGGTATACGAGCAGTACTTC
TRBJ2-5 | many | TRBD2 | TRBV15 | CATSRDLTSGTAQYF | TGTGCCACCAGCAGAGATCTCACTAGCGGGACGGCCCAGTACTTC
TRBJ2-7 | NA | NA | TRBV4-2 | CASSQKGQYEQYF | TGTGCCAGCAGCCAAAAAGGACAGTACGAGCAGTACTTC
TRBJ2-7 | many | NA | TRBV6-5 | CASSYGWEGGEQYF | TGTGCCAGCAGTTACGGATGGGAAGGAGGCGAGCAGTACTTC
TRBJ1-3 | few | NA | TRBV7-2 | CASSFGGTGNTIYF | TGTGCCAGCAGCTTTGGGGGAACTGGAAACACCATATATTTT
TRBJ2-2 | NA | NA | TRBV11-2 | CASSLNPGAGELFF | TGTGCCAGCAGCCTGAACCCAGGGGCCGGGGAGCTGTTTTTT
TRBJ1-1 | NA | NA | TRBV4-3 | CASSQETDKVTEAFF | TGCGCCAGCAGCCAAGAAACCGACAAGGTCACTGAAGCTTTCTTT
TRBJ1-2 | many | NA | TRBV7-9 | CASSPDGYGYTF | TGTGCCAGCAGCCCCGACGGTTATGGCTACACCTTC